This TCR beta chain emerged from a study of blood T cell repertoires in COVID-19. Study-level information: COVID-19 samples collected from the United States, Italy and Spain covered acute and convalescent phases. T cells, B-cell-depleted T cells, or PBMCs supplied cDNA or gDNA.

Germline-derived CDR1 and CDR2 are SGHNT and YYREEE (reference sequence). The CDR3 length is 16 residues. The trim removed 4 bases at V and 5 bases at J, leaving 7 bases unmatched. Authors' methods: The authors estimated nucleated cell counts from reference gene primer amplification. Using immunoSEQ multiplex PCR, the repertoire was profiled, and TCRdb retains in-frame clones only, with some absent. The V and J calls and the clone size are those of that table, but D and trimming were determined from the DNA. Among about 300,000 clones listed, approximately 86% were seen once. The source of this sequence is a man between 65 and 85 years old with acute or convalescent COVID-19. Sequenced sample: peripheral blood. This sequence joins TRBV5-4 and TRBJ2-3; 13 nucleotides align to TRBD2. The CDR3 is CASSLLLAGGGDTQYF. The CDR3 DNA reads as TGTGCCAGCAGCCTCCTACTAGCGGGGGGGGGAGATACGCAGTATTTT.